The source of this T cell receptor (beta chain) is a study of T cells in Graves' hyperthyroidism and ophthalmopathy. This CDR3 is 14 amino acids long. Between the trimmed V and J ends, which lost 4 bases and 5 bases, there was a span of 11 bases. Germline V gene data show CDR1 as KGHDR and CDR2 as SFDVKD. Together with thyroid ultrasound, orbital computed tomography, serum thyroxine and TRAb, clinical symptoms were used for diagnoses. Study outcomes and limitations: Ophthalmopathy got predicted by the model a median roughly 6.1 months before its onset.

What was amplified from RNA transcripts were TCR beta CDR3 regions. In the first-round RT-PCR of the TCR CDR3, the HTBI primer set was used. TCRdb used MiXCR to reprocess the multiplex PCR reads, holding one entry per CDR3 protein. This sample has 450,000 to 550,000 distinct CDR3 sequences, with approximately 24% found just once. This clonotype was picked up many times. As yet, its antigen is unknown. The receptor's source is a woman aged 30 to 39 with Graves' ophthalmopathy. Sample: blood. The rearrangement links TRBV24-1 to TRBJ1-5; perhaps TRBD1 as D (5 bases). The CDR3 nucleotides read TGTGCCACCAGTGACCCGAGGGGTGATCAGCCCCAGCATTTT. It specifies CATSDPRGDQPQHF.